Presented here are 32 T cell receptor beta chains from one specimen sequenced in a study of blood T cell repertoires in COVID-19. Repertoires were generated with immunoSEQ multiplex PCR, while TCRdb's copy carries only in-frame clones and drops some. This sample has fewer than 250,000 clones, with 75% to 85% found just once. Sequenced material: peripheral blood. All receptors derive from a human donor in a cohort sampled during active COVID-19.

The chain combines TRBV30 with TRBJ2-3, with 8 bases that match TRBD1. The germline CDR1 and CDR2 sequences are GTSNPN and SVGIG (reference sequence). The V gene end was trimmed by 3 bases and the J gene end by 1 base; junction bases not matched to a gene: 3. The CDR3 spans 14 residues. CDR3 coding DNA: TGTGCCTGGAGAAGGGGACAGGGCACAGATACGCAGTATTTT. The encoded protein is CAWRRGQGTDTQYF.

The table lists this clone with a few counts. Written as DNA, the CDR3 is TGTGCCAGCAGCCCGGGACACCTGAGTGGTAGCGGGTGGGCAGATACGCAGTATTTT. Residues: CASSPGHLSGSGWADTQYF. J is TRBJ2-3 and V is TRBV7-9; possibly TRBD2 for D (7 bases). V lost 5 bases, J lost 4 bases, and 28 bases lay in between. The CDR3 is 19 amino acids. The germline gives CDR1 SEHNR, CDR2 FQNEAQ (reference sequence).

This chain links TRBV9 with TRBJ2-5; the D is unclear. This CDR3 has 13 amino acids. Germline V gene sequence: CDR1 SGDLS, CDR2 YYNGEE. V dropped 0 bases and J dropped 2 bases, with 5 bases sitting between them. The CDR3 region has the DNA TGTGCCAGCAGCGTAGCCCCACAAGAGACCCAGTACTTC. It translates to CASSVAPQETQYF.

This clone was seen only a few times. This sequence joins TRBV2 and TRBJ1-6; 10 bases line up with TRBD1. J was trimmed by 7 bases and V by 7 bases; bases with no gene match: 7. CDR1 is SNHLY and CDR2 is FYNNEI in the germline V gene. The CDR3 length is 15 residues. The CDR3 region is CASTELGQGNSPLHF. The CDR3 coding sequence is TGTGCCAGCACCGAATTGGGACAGGGGAATTCACCCCTCCACTTT.

This sequence joins TRBV5-6 and TRBJ2-1, with 8 bases that match TRBD1. J gave up 9 bases and V 5 bases, and 10 bases lay outside the gene matches. The V gene's germline CDR1 is SGHDT and CDR2 YYEEEE. CDR3 length: 14 amino acids. This CDR3 is CASRSGTGPSEQFF. In nucleotides, the CDR3 is TGTGCCAGCAGATCCGGGACAGGACCCTCTGAGCAGTTCTTC.

The chain uses TRBV3-1 (or the pseudogene TRBV3-2) and TRBJ2-1; the D gene is possibly TRBD1 (5 bases). The CDR3 has 15 amino acids. V lost 1 base, J lost 7 bases, and 14 bases lay in between. Germline-derived CDR1 and CDR2 are LGHDT and YNNKEL (reference sequence). The CDR3 region has the DNA TGTGCCAGCAGCCAAGGCCAGGGAATGTGGAATGAGCAGTTCTTC. It is translated as CASSQGQGMWNEQFF.

V and J are TRBV6-5 and TRBJ1-2, with a weak D call TRBD1 (5 bases). CDR1 and CDR2 from the germline V gene are MNHEY and SVGAGI. V was clipped by 2 bases and J by 7 bases, with 17 bases between them. The CDR3 loop spans 15 amino acids. The CDR3 here is CASSYGQGFRFGYTF. CDR3 coding DNA: TGTGCCAGCAGTTACGGGCAGGGATTTCGATTTGGCTACACCTTC.

The table lists this clone with a few counts. This likely comes from a read error, as the CDR3 has no conserved phenylalanine or tryptophan at its end. Because the CDR3's place on the DNA is in doubt, the DNA is left out and the CDR3 is given as listed by TCRdb. The chain is built from TRBV9 and TRBJ2-4; the D call in the table, TRBD2, was not verified against the DNA. The CDR3 is 12 amino acids in total, end residues counted. CDR1 and CDR2 (germline): SGDLS, YYNGEE. Here the CDR3 reads CASSGGLAGGGS.

The chain couples TRBV7-9 to TRBJ2-1, with 8 bases matching TRBD2. Germline CDR1 reads SEHNR; CDR2 reads FQNEAQ (reference sequence). This CDR3 contains 16 residues. V shed 3 bases, J shed 7 bases, and the junction held 11 bases outside the gene matches. Here the CDR3 DNA reads TGTGCCAGCAGCTTGGCGGGGGGCCTCGGGGAGAATGAGCAGTTCTTC. Amino acids: CASSLAGGLGENEQFF.

This clone was recorded once. The rearrangement uses TRBV5-1 and TRBJ2-1, with 10 bases matching TRBD2. V lost 5 bases to trimming and J lost 6 bases; unmatched junction nucleotides: 5. Germline-derived CDR1 and CDR2 are SGHRS and YFSETQ. The CDR3 runs 14 residues. This CDR3 reads CASSLAGVGNEQFF. The CDR3 nucleotides read TGCGCCAGCAGTCTAGCGGGAGTCGGCAATGAGCAGTTCTTC.

The V gene is TRBV6-5, the J gene TRBJ1-2; D possibly corresponds to TRBD1 (6 bases). From germline, CDR1 is MNHEY and CDR2 SVGAGI. This CDR3 is built from 15 residues. V gave up 0 bases and J gave up 8 bases, with 16 bases separating them. In DNA form, the CDR3 reads TGTGCCAGCAGTTACTCGACGGACAGCCCGATGGGCTACACCTTC. Protein sequence: CASSYSTDSPMGYTF.

This chain connects TRBV6-6 to TRBJ2-7; the D gene is possibly TRBD1 (5 bases). The CDR3 spans 13 residues. V was pared by 5 bases and J by 2 bases, with 10 bases between. In germline, CDR1 is MNHNY, CDR2 SVGAGI (reference sequence). The CDR3 sequence is CASSITGTYEQYF. The DNA for the CDR3 is TGTGCCAGCAGTATTACAGGAACCTACGAGCAGTACTTC.

The CDR3: CASSLANNEQFF. CDR3 DNA: TGCGCCAGCAGCTTGGCCAATAATGAGCAGTTCTTC. The chain combines TRBV5-1 with TRBJ2-1; D call uncertain. V was clipped by 0 bases and J by 7 bases, with 5 bases between them. CDR3 length: 12 amino acids. Germline loops: CDR1 SGHRS, CDR2 YFSETQ.

The J gene is TRBJ1-5, the V gene TRBV19; 11 bases are shared with TRBD1. This CDR3 has 17 amino acids. The V gene's germline CDR1 is LNHDA and CDR2 SQIVND (reference sequence). V shed 10 bases, J shed 0 bases, and the junction held 11 bases outside the gene matches. CDR3 sequence reads: CATTSGTGGISNQPQHF. The CDR3 DNA reads as TGTGCCACTACCTCCGGGACAGGGGGTATTAGCAATCAGCCCCAGCATTTT.

The chain's CDR3 is CASSPAPRTGPSGANVLTF. The CDR3 DNA reads as TGTGCCAGCAGCCCGGCCCCACGGACAGGACCCTCTGGGGCCAACGTCCTGACTTTC. V is TRBV4-2 and J is TRBJ2-6; 7 positions agree with TRBD1. The CDR3 is made up of 19 amino acids. Germline lookup yields CDR1 LGHNA and CDR2 YNFKEQ. V was pared by 4 bases and J by 0 bases, with 12 bases of the junction left unmatched.

In this sample, this clone turned up once. This sequence joins TRBV5-1 and TRBJ2-7, with 9 bases matching TRBD1. The ends lost 2 bases at V and 3 bases at J; junction bases unmatched: 6. CDR3 length equals 15 residues. Germline CDR1 reads SGHRS; CDR2 reads YFSETQ. The CDR3 loop reads CASSLGDRDVYEQYF. CDR3 nucleotide sequence: TGCGCCAGCAGCTTAGGGGACAGGGATGTCTACGAGCAGTACTTC.

A few counts support this clone. The chain combines TRBV28 with TRBJ2-2; 9 bases fit TRBD1. V lost 7 bases and J lost 1; bases outside the gene matches: 4. This CDR3 spans 15 amino acids. Looked up from germline, CDR1 is MDHEN and CDR2 is SYDVKM. The CDR3 sequence: CASMGQGKNTGELFF. The CDR3 DNA sequence: TGTGCCAGCATGGGACAGGGAAAGAACACCGGGGAGCTGTTTTTT.

The V and J genes are TRBV3-1 (or the pseudogene TRBV3-2) and TRBJ2-3, with a possible D match to TRBD2 (5 bases). V dropped 4 bases and J dropped 0 bases, with 8 bases sitting between them. Germline CDR1 LGHDT, CDR2 YNNKEL (reference sequence). This CDR3 spans 14 amino acids. The CDR3 bases are TGTGCCAGCAGCCCCGGACTGAGCACAGATACGCAGTATTTT. This encodes CASSPGLSTDTQYF.

This clone was seen a handful of times. The chain recombines TRBV27 with TRBJ1-5, with 9 bases lining up with TRBD1. J lost 0 bases, V lost 5 bases, and 11 bases had no gene match. This CDR3 has 18 residues. Germline V gene sequence: CDR1 MNHEY, CDR2 SMNVEV (reference sequence). The CDR3 reads CASSISRGQGNSNQPQHF. The CDR3 nucleotides are TGTGCCAGCAGTATTAGCCGGGGACAGGGCAATAGCAATCAGCCCCAGCATTTT.

V usage is TRBV11-2 and J usage is TRBJ2-6; D may be TRBD1 (5 bases). V was trimmed by 5 bases and J by 4 bases, leaving 15 bases between them. The germline V gene has CDR1 SGHAT and CDR2 FQNNGV. This CDR3 comprises 16 residues. CDR3 sequence reads: CASSPTQGSGANVLTF. CDR3 nucleotides: TGTGCCAGCAGCCCCACCCAGGGCTCCGGGGCCAACGTCCTGACTTTC.

The chain has TRBV28 and TRBJ2-1; D gene ambiguous. V gave up 8 bases and J gave up 0 bases, with 11 bases separating them. Looked up from germline, CDR1 is MDHEN and CDR2 is SYDVKM. CDR3 size: 14 residues. CDR3 bases: TGTGCCAGCCATCCGTTTAGCTCCTACAATGAGCAGTTCTTC. This gives the protein CASHPFSSYNEQFF.

Only one count was recorded for this clone. The genes are TRBV4-1 and TRBJ2-1; 7 nucleotides match TRBD1. Per the germline V gene, CDR1 is MGHRA and CDR2 is YSYEKL. CDR3 length: 17 amino acids. V was clipped by 0 bases and J by 2 bases; unmatched bases: 7. DNA for the CDR3: TGCGCCAGCAGCCAAGATCCCGAACAGGGGACCTACAATGAGCAGTTCTTC. Translation: CASSQDPEQGTYNEQFF.

The CDR3 reads CASSQVFREGKKTQYF. The CDR3 bases are TGTGCCAGCAGCCAAGTTTTCCGGGAGGGTAAGAAGACCCAGTACTTC. The chain joins TRBV3-1 (or the pseudogene TRBV3-2) to TRBJ2-5; 8 nucleotides match TRBD2. The germline V gene has CDR1 LGHDT and CDR2 YNNKEL (reference sequence). Trimming at V came to 1 base and at J to 6 bases, leaving 10 bases not matched to a gene. The CDR3 has 16 residues.

This clone was recorded a few times. This chain links TRBV5-4 with TRBJ1-3; unclear D gene. Germline V lookup: CDR1 SGHNT, CDR2 YYREEE (reference sequence). The V gene lost 4 bases and the J gene lost 4 bases, with 12 bases spanning the gap. CDR3 length equals 14 residues. For the CDR3, the DNA is TGTGCCAGCAGCGGGCAATCGGGGGGAAACACCATATATTTT. Its protein is CASSGQSGGNTIYF. The whole variable domain, filled in from reference TRBV5-4 and TRBJ1-3, reads ETGVTQSPTHLIKTRGQQVTLRCSSQSGHNTVSWYQQALGQGPQFIFQYYREEENGRGNFPPRFSGLQFPNYSSELNVNALELDDSALYLCASSGQSGGNTIYFGEGSWLTVV.

This clone was recorded once. The chain couples TRBV24-1 to TRBJ2-2, with D hard to call. V was cut by 3 bases and J by 7 bases, with 8 bases left in between. CDR1 and CDR2 (germline): KGHDR, SFDVKD. The CDR3 spans 13 residues. This CDR3 is CATSDPPVGELFF. The CDR3 region has the DNA TGTGCCACCAGTGATCCTCCGGTCGGGGAGCTGTTTTTT.

This clone was detected a few times. V and J are TRBV12-5 and TRBJ2-3; a possible D gene is TRBD2 (6 bases). Germline V gives CDR1 LGHNT, CDR2 FRNRAP. V was trimmed by 1 base and J by 10 bases, leaving 12 bases between them. This CDR3 has 13 residues. CDR3 nucleotide sequence: TGTGCTAGTGGTTTGGAATTAGCGGCTCCGCAGTATTTT. Translating it yields CASGLELAAPQYF.

The chain has TRBV14 and TRBJ2-2; TRBD2 is a possible D gene (7 bases). Deletions cut 5 bases from V and 0 bases from J, with 13 bases between. The CDR3 runs 16 residues. The germline V gene has CDR1 SGHDN and CDR2 FVKESK. The DNA for the CDR3 is TGTGCCAGCAGCGGATTAGGGGGGGCGAACACCGGGGAGCTGTTTTTT. Its protein is CASSGLGGANTGELFF. The entire variable domain, with the rest obtained from reference TRBV14 and TRBJ2-2, is as follows: EAGVTQFPSHSVIEKGQTVTLRCDPISGHDNLYWYRRVMGKEIKFLLHFVKESKQDESGMPNNRFLAERTGGTYSTLKVQPAELEDSGVYFCASSGLGGANTGELFFGEGSRLTVL.

This sequence joins TRBV2 and TRBJ1-5, with 7 bases fitting TRBD1. This CDR3 region has 15 residues. The J segment lost 0 bases and the V segment lost 7 bases, leaving 6 bases of the junction unmatched. The germline V gene encodes CDR1 SNHLY and CDR2 FYNNEI. The DNA for the CDR3 is TGTGCCAGCACCTCGACAGGGTATAGCAATCAGCCCCAGCATTTT. It translates to CASTSTGYSNQPQHF. Complete variable domain (other parts from reference TRBV2 and TRBJ1-5): EPEVTQTPSHQVTQMGQEVILRCVPISNHLYFYWYRQILGQKVEFLVSFYNNEISEKSEIFDDQFSVERPDGSNFTLKIRSTKLEDSAMYFCASTSTGYSNQPQHFGDGTRLSIL.

The chain recombines TRBV19 with TRBJ1-1; weak D call: TRBD1 (6 bases). Trimming shortened V by 4 bases and J by 4 bases, and 16 bases separated the two germline ends. CDR3 length equals 15 residues. Looked up from germline, CDR1 is LNHDA and CDR2 is SQIVND (reference sequence). The CDR3 loop is CASSTQGGAVTEAFF. For the CDR3, the DNA is TGTGCCAGTAGTACCCAAGGGGGGGCCGTCACTGAAGCTTTCTTT.

V and J are TRBV5-1 and TRBJ2-2; 8 nucleotides align to TRBD1. Germline CDR1 reads SGHRS; CDR2 reads YFSETQ. J lost 3 bases, V lost 4 bases, and 8 bases had no gene match. The CDR3 covers 16 residues. The CDR3 loop reads CASSTPGQGHTGELFF. CDR3 nucleotides: TGCGCCAGCAGCACCCCTGGACAGGGTCACACCGGGGAGCTGTTTTTT.

V is TRBV7-2 and J is TRBJ2-3; D is perhaps TRBD2 (6 bases). The length of the CDR3 is 14 residues. Trimming shortened V by 10 bases and J by 5 bases, and 19 bases separated the two germline ends. CDR1 and CDR2 (germline): SGHTA, FQGNSA. CDR3 residues: CATKRTGDKDTQYF. The CDR3 coding sequence is TGTGCCACTAAACGAACGGGGGATAAAGATACGCAGTATTTT.

The V gene is TRBV9, the J gene TRBJ2-7; TRBD1 agrees at 7 bases. Germline values: CDR1 SGDLS, CDR2 YYNGEE. Trimming at V came to 1 base and at J to 1 base, leaving 5 bases not matched to a gene. The CDR3 has 15 residues. The chain's CDR3 is CASSVTTGASYEQYF. The CDR3 DNA sequence: TGTGCCAGCAGCGTAACCACAGGGGCTTCCTACGAGCAGTACTTC.